A selection of T cell receptor beta chains follows, all from one sample in a study of cytomegalovirus exposure and HLA in healthy donors. Profiling relied on immunoSEQ multiplex PCR, and the TCRdb table lists in-frame clones only, not all of them. The profile covers 250,000 to 350,000 clones, with roughly 90% appearing a single time and approximately 2.2% taken by the ten largest. The sequencing sample was made of PBMCs. All receptors come from a woman in her late teens or twenties in good health and CMV-seronegative. The CDR3 runs from the conserved cysteine through the conserved F or W. Fields, in order: D gene, J gene, CDR3 length, V gene, clone size, CDR3 protein, CDR3 DNA. A D gene is named only where the DNA matches it firmly. Only some rows state a clone size, as once, few, many or a class for expanded clones.

>TRBD2|TRBJ2-3|13|TRBV5-1|-
CASRTSGGDTQYF
TGCGCCAGCAGGACTAGCGGGGGAGATACGCAGTATTTT
>TRBD1|TRBJ2-5|15|TRBV7-3|-
CASSLGTGGRETQYF
TGTGCCAGCAGCTTAGGGACAGGGGGCCGAGAGACCCAGTACTTC
>TRBD1|TRBJ1-5|13|TRBV9|-
CASSATGGQPQHF
TGTGCCAGCAGCGCTACAGGGGGGCAGCCCCAGCATTTT
>TRBD1|TRBJ1-4|15|TRBV15|-
CATIGATGFGEKLFF
TGTGCCACCATCGGAGCGACAGGGTTTGGGGAAAAACTGTTTTTT
>-|TRBJ1-3|14|TRBV5-4|once
CASSFDTSGNTIYF
TGTGCCAGCAGCTTTGATACTTCTGGAAACACCATATATTTT
>TRBD1|TRBJ2-5|11|TRBV11-2|-
CASSYWTGQYF
TGTGCCAGCAGCTACTGGACAGGGCAGTACTTC
>-|TRBJ1-6|13|TRBV7-9|-
CASSPSDHSPLHF
TGTGCCAGCAGTCCCAGCGACCATTCACCCCTCCACTTT
>-|TRBJ2-7|14|TRBV29-1|-
CSVLDSSAGYEQYF
TGCAGCGTCCTCGACAGCTCCGCAGGATACGAGCAGTACTTC
>TRBD1|TRBJ2-3|16|TRBV9|-
CASNPGTGGEADTQYF
TGTGCCAGCAACCCCGGGACAGGGGGTGAGGCAGATACGCAGTATTTT
>TRBD1|TRBJ1-5|15|TRBV2|-
CASSEAQGASQPQHF
TGTGCCAGCAGTGAAGCCCAGGGGGCCAGTCAGCCCCAGCATTTT
>TRBD1|TRBJ1-2|15|TRBV5-1|-
CASSLMGQRGYGYTF
TGCGCCAGCAGCTTGATGGGACAGAGGGGCTATGGCTACACCTTC
>-|TRBJ2-5|15|TRBV7-9|-
CASSLGGPLQETQYF
TGTGCCAGCAGCTTAGGGGGGCCGTTACAAGAGACCCAGTACTTC
>-|TRBJ1-1|12|TRBV27|once
CASSFLGGEAFF
TGTGCCAGCAGTTTTTTGGGAGGTGAAGCTTTCTTT
>TRBD1|TRBJ1-6|13|TRBV2|-
CASGGTDQVALHF
TGTGCCAGTGGGGGGACAGACCAAGTGGCCCTCCACTTT
>-|TRBJ2-1|15|TRBV4-1|-
CASSQDVGGASEQFF
TGCGCCAGCAGCCAAGATGTAGGGGGGGCCAGTGAGCAGTTCTTC
>TRBD1|TRBJ1-6|16|TRBV7-8|once
CASSRGTGSYNSPLHF
TGTGCCAGCAGCAGAGGGACAGGGTCCTATAATTCCCCCCTCCACTTT
>-|TRBJ2-2|15|TRBV6-1|-
CASSRDKLNTGELFF
TGTGCCAGCAGCAGGGACAAACTGAACACCGGGGAGCTGTTTTTT
>TRBD1|TRBJ1-1|19|TRBV7-9|-
CASSSPLIRQGAMNTEAFF
TGTGCCAGCAGCTCCCCCCTAATCAGACAGGGGGCGATGAACACTGAAGCTTTCTTT
>-|TRBJ1-1|11|TRBV2|once
CASAGGTEAFF
TGTGCCAGCGCGGGGGGAACTGAAGCTTTCTTT
>TRBD2|TRBJ2-5|17|TRBV5-5|-
CASSFLWTSGGQETQYF
TGTGCCAGCAGCTTCCTTTGGACTAGCGGGGGACAAGAGACCCAGTACTTC
>-|TRBJ1-5|16|TRBV19|-
CASSRLGLHQGQPQHF
TGTGCCAGTAGCAGGCTGGGCCTCCATCAGGGTCAGCCCCAGCATTTT
>TRBD2|TRBJ2-7|15|TRBV7-6|-
CASSLTSGVTYEQYF
TGTGCCAGCAGCCTGACTAGCGGGGTAACCTACGAGCAGTACTTC
>-|TRBJ2-2|14|TRBV5-1|-
CASTYGDYTGELFF
TGCGCCAGCACTTACGGGGACTACACCGGGGAGCTGTTTTTT
>TRBD2|TRBJ2-1|13|TRBV5-8|few
CASSRDYNNEQFF
TGTGCCAGCAGCCGGGACTACAACAATGAGCAGTTCTTC
>-|TRBJ2-1|16|TRBV9|-
CASSAAGTPSYGEQFF
TGTGCCAGCAGCGCCGCCGGGACACCCTCCTACGGTGAGCAGTTCTTC
>-|TRBJ2-1|16|TRBV14|-
CASSQERGITYNEQFF
TGTGCCAGCAGCCAAGAAAGAGGGATAACCTACAATGAGCAGTTCTTC
>TRBD2|TRBJ2-7|12|TRBV2|-
CASRGGGYEQYF
TGTGCCAGCCGGGGGGGAGGGTACGAGCAGTACTTC
>-|TRBJ1-2|16|TRBV7-8|-
CASSLAVTGRGYGYTF
TGTGCCAGCAGCTTAGCGGTTACGGGTCGGGGCTATGGCTACACCTTC
>-|TRBJ2-1|16|TRBV18|-
CASSPLAGFSYNEQFF
TGTGCCAGCTCACCATTGGCGGGGTTCTCCTACAATGAGCAGTTCTTC
>-|TRBJ2-4|14|TRBV6-5|-
CASSSSGRQNIQYF
-
>-|TRBJ2-7|13|TRBV6-1|-
CASAADRMREQYF
TGTGCCAGCGCGGCCGACAGGATGCGCGAGCAGTACTTC
>-|TRBJ1-1|14|TRBV30|-
CAWSVQGQNTEAFF
TGTGCCTGGAGTGTACAGGGTCAGAACACTGAAGCTTTCTTT
>TRBD1|TRBJ1-2|18|TRBV7-9|-
CASSFFMGQGVSLYGYTF
TGTGCCAGCAGCTTTTTCATGGGACAGGGGGTTTCCCTCTATGGCTACACCTTC
>-|TRBJ2-2|12|TRBV27|-
CASSPLYGELFF
TGTGCCAGCAGTCCCCTTTACGGGGAGCTGTTTTTT
>-|TRBJ2-1|17|TRBV7-9|-
CASSSRPLGGGRDEQFF
TGTGCCAGCAGCTCTAGGCCCCTTGGGGGGGGGCGAGATGAGCAGTTCTTC
>TRBD1|TRBJ1-2|16|TRBV30|-
CAWSEMVKGAFYGYTF
TGTGCCTGGAGTGAAATGGTGAAGGGGGCCTTCTATGGCTACACCTTC
>TRBD1|TRBJ1-1|16|TRBV19|-
CASNDPQDRGYTEAFF
TGTGCCAGTAATGATCCCCAGGACAGGGGCTACACTGAAGCTTTCTTT
>TRBD2|TRBJ2-3|12|TRBV6-5|-
CASGGGTDTQYF
TGTGCCAGCGGGGGGGGGACAGATACGCAGTATTTT
>TRBD2|TRBJ2-1|15|TRBV19|-
CASTPSGGSYNEQFF
TGTGCCAGTACCCCTAGCGGGGGGTCCTACAATGAGCAGTTCTTC
>TRBD1|TRBJ1-1|14|TRBV29-1|-
CSVERRGPNTEAFF
TGCAGCGTTGAACGCAGGGGGCCCAACACTGAAGCTTTCTTT
>-|TRBJ2-7|14|TRBV5-1|-
CASSLVPGLDEQYF
TGCGCCAGCAGCTTGGTTCCAGGGCTCGACGAGCAGTACTTC
>-|TRBJ2-7|16|TRBV9|-
CASSVSGTPSSYEQYF
TGTGCCAGCAGCGTCTCCGGGACACCCAGCTCCTACGAGCAGTACTTC
>-|TRBJ2-5|16|TRBV4-1|-
CASSQEGGAGWETQYF
TGCGCCAGCAGCCAAGAAGGGGGGGCCGGATGGGAGACCCAGTACTTC
>-|TRBJ1-2|13|TRBV11-2|-
CASSFTGSSGYTF
TGTGCCAGCAGCTTTACAGGTTCATCCGGCTACACCTTC
>-|TRBJ2-2|19|TRBV7-6|few
CASSLATYGTSPSTGELFF
TGTGCCAGCAGCTTAGCTACCTACGGGACTTCACCCTCCACCGGGGAGCTGTTTTTT
>TRBD2|TRBJ2-1|18|TRBV9|once
CASSVATRTSGGYNEQFF
TGTGCCAGCAGCGTAGCCACTAGGACTAGCGGGGGTTACAATGAGCAGTTCTTC
>-|TRBJ2-7|14|TRBV4-1|-
CASSLYNGDYEQYF
TGCGCCAGCAGCCTATATAACGGGGACTACGAGCAGTACTTC
>-|TRBJ2-3|18|TRBV5-6|-
CASSLTGQLSLGTDTQYF
TGTGCCAGCAGCTTGACCGGACAGCTTTCGTTGGGTACAGATACGCAGTATTTT
>TRBD1|TRBJ2-7|15|TRBV7-6|-
CASSKSPGQGFEQYF
TGTGCCAGCAGCAAGAGCCCGGGACAGGGGTTCGAGCAGTACTTC
>-|TRBJ2-7|13|TRBV11-1|-
CASSVPGTYEQYF
TGTGCCAGCAGCGTCCCCGGGACCTACGAGCAGTACTTC
>-|TRBJ1-6|12|TRBV9|-
CASSQGHSPLHF
TGTGCCAGCAGCCAGGGGCACTCACCCCTCCACTTT
>TRBD1|TRBJ1-6|15|TRBV27|once
CASSTTTGKRSPLHF
TGTGCCAGCAGCACAACGACAGGGAAGCGATCACCCCTCCACTTT
>TRBD1|TRBJ2-1|17|TRBV5-1|-
CASSYGTGGTVYNEQFF
TGCGCCAGCAGCTATGGGACAGGGGGTACGGTTTACAATGAGCAGTTCTTC
>TRBD2|TRBJ2-5|15|TRBV10-3|once
CAISDSGTSVETQYF
TGTGCCATCAGTGATTCCGGGACTAGCGTGGAGACCCAGTACTTC
>TRBD1|TRBJ1-4|15|TRBV5-1|-
CASSLRQGSNEKLFF
TGCGCCAGCAGCCTCCGACAGGGTTCGAATGAAAAACTGTTTTTT